This T cell receptor (beta chain) was sequenced for a study of blood T cell repertoires in COVID-19. Study information: From the United States, Italy and Spain came samples of acute and convalescent COVID-19.

Original processing notes: For nucleated cells, counts were estimated from reference gene primer amplification. TCRdb's copy holds only in-frame clones and misses some; the assay was immunoSEQ multiplex PCR. That table furnishes V, J and clone size, whereas the DNA furnished D and trimming. The data contain 150,000 to 180,000 clones, roughly 80% of them singletons. Germline CDR1 is LGHDT and CDR2 is YNNKEL (reference sequence). The CDR3 is 17 residues long. Between the trimmed V and J ends, which lost 4 bases and 2 bases, there was a span of 19 bases. This clone was detected only once. The chain links TRBV3-1 (or the pseudogene TRBV3-2) to TRBJ2-3; possibly TRBD1 for D (6 bases). Input material: peripheral blood. This TCR was recovered from an older woman with acute or convalescent COVID-19. Here the CDR3 DNA reads TGTGCCAGCAGCCCCCTCATTGATCGGACAGTCACAGATACGCAGTATTTT. Translation gives CASSPLIDRTVTDTQYF.